This T cell receptor (beta chain) is drawn from a study of blood T cell repertoires in COVID-19 (dated by TCRdb to the early 2020s). About the investigation overall: The collaborator samples originated in the United States, Italy and Spain and spanned the acute and convalescent phases of COVID-19. The prospective study material was composed of cDNA or gDNA derived from T cells, B-cell-depleted T cells, or PBMCs. The dataset comprised deeply sampled blood TCRbeta repertoires from subjects exposed to, actively infected with, or recovered from COVID-19. The repertoires were released in a freely available public database meant as a resource for research on the immune response to SARS-CoV-2. The samples were drawn from two sources: the first 160 participants of the ongoing ImmuneRACE study, and 1,000 to 1,500 subjects contributed by 6 global collaborators. Nearly every sample came with metadata listing a de-identified subject ID, COVID-19 status, age in years and sex. Where available, HLA class I and class II types were obtained from metadata supplied by the sample provider rather than from assay-based typing.

This clone was recorded many times. The antigen it recognizes is unknown. No base quality values were provided; no much bigger clone lies one nucleotide off. Paper-wide results and their limitations: How much clinical and demographic metadata was included differed by source and by participant, and the metadata was provided uncurated.

The collaborating institutions used their own protocols to collect whole blood in K2EDTA tubes. Collaborator samples were shipped for TCRbeta analysis as frozen whole blood, isolated PBMCs, or DNA extracted from either sample type. V ends up 0 bases short and J 8 bases short, with an unmatched junction base count of 11. CDR1 LGHNA and CDR2 YNFKEQ are derived from the germline V gene. The CDR3 has 16 amino acids, counting the end cysteine and phenylalanine. Only the CDR3 portion is preserved as DNA: 48 bases, with reading frame beginning at the first base. The immunoSEQ Assay, a bias-controlled multiplex PCR, was used to amplify TCRbeta CDR3 regions from genomic DNA. The published analysis was carried out like this. Within the assay, amplification of reference gene primers was used to estimate how many nucleated cells each sample contained. To quantify the absolute abundance of each unique TCRbeta CDR3 rearrangement, sequence reads were collapsed and filtered. For each sample, productive Simpson clonality was calculated by taking the square root of Simpson's diversity index across productive rearrangements. This immuneACCESS table, as held by TCRdb, lists in-frame sequences with V and J called but not all clones. Of the missing ones, under half trace to an unresolved V gene in checked studies; the others have no known cause. The V and J calls and the clone size are those of that table, but D and trimming were determined from the DNA. Here the sample has approximately 60,000 clones; about 81% occur a single time. Just under 15% of the sample belongs to the ten largest clones.

The chain is made from TRBV4-2 and TRBJ1-2; 8 bases in the middle match TRBD1. This TCR derives from a man older than 75 with acute or convalescent COVID-19. Sequencing was done on a sample of peripheral blood. The base sequence is TGTGCCAGCAGCCAAGAGAACAGGGGGACTGGAAAGGGCTACACCTTC. Its protein product is CASSQENRGTGKGYTF.